This T cell receptor (beta chain) was identified in a study of T cell changes during pregnancy in multiple sclerosis. This CDR3 comprises 13 residues. V was cut by 6 bases and J by 5 bases, with 10 bases left in between. The germline V gene has CDR1 MNHNY and CDR2 SVGAGI (reference sequence). The table came from immunoSEQ multiplex PCR; TCRdb's copy has only in-frame clones and leaves some out. Of about 59,000 clones listed, about 93% are singletons. This rearrangement joins TRBV6-6 to TRBJ2-2; D ambiguous. This receptor was taken from a female donor with multiple sclerosis, enrolled in a pregnancy study. Material: CD8+ T cells from peripheral blood mononuclear cells, obtained in the third trimester of pregnancy. The CDR3 loop reads CASRPPGTGELFF. The CDR3 DNA is TGTGCCAGCAGGCCCCCCGGGACCGGGGAGCTGTTTTTT.